This TCR beta chain was recorded in a study of blood T cell repertoires in COVID-19. Study-level information: Sample material is recorded as cDNA or gDNA derived from T cells, B-cell-depleted T cells, or PBMCs.

The ends lost 5 bases at V and 5 bases at J; junction bases unmatched: 8. Germline V lookup: CDR1 LNHDA, CDR2 SQIVND (reference sequence). The CDR3 consists of 15 residues. Per the original methods: Researchers report that nucleated cell counts were estimated from reference gene primer amplification. Using immunoSEQ multiplex PCR, the repertoire was profiled, and TCRdb retains in-frame clones only, with some absent. That table gives V, J and clone size, and the DNA gave D and trimming. The sample carries tens of thousands of clones, over 75% recorded once. This clonotype was obtained from an elderly man with active or convalescent COVID-19. The specimen was peripheral blood. V gene TRBV19 combines with J gene TRBJ2-5; 10 bases are a match to TRBD2. CDR3 coding DNA: TGTGCCAGTAGTCCCGGGACTAGCGAGGGGGAGACCCAGTACTTC. Its translation: CASSPGTSEGETQYF.